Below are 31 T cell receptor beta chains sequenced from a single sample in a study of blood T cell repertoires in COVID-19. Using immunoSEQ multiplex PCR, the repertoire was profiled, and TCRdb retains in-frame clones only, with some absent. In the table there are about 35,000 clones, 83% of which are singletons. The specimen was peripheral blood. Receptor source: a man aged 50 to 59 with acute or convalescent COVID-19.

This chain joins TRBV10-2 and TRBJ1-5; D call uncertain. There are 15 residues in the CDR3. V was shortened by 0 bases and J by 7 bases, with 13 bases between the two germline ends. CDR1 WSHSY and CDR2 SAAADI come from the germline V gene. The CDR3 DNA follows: TGCGCCAGCAGTGAGTCGAGAGGTTTCGGGCAGCCCCAGCATTTT. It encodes CASSESRGFGQPQHF.

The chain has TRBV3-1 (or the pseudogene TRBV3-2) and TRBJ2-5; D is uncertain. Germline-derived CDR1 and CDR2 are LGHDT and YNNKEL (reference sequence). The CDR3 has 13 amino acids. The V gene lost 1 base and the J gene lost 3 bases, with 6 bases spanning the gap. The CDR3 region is CASSQGGKETQYF. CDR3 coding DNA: TGTGCCAGCAGCCAAGGAGGTAAAGAGACCCAGTACTTC.

The DNA for the CDR3 is TGTGCCAGCGCCCCCAACAGGGGGCGAGGAAACACCATATATTTT. Protein sequence: CASAPNRGRGNTIYF. The chain combines TRBV28 with TRBJ1-3, with 9 bases lining up with TRBD1. This CDR3 spans 15 amino acids. Trimming took 8 bases from V and 4 from J; bases not matched to a gene: 9. Germline-derived CDR1 and CDR2 are MDHEN and SYDVKM.

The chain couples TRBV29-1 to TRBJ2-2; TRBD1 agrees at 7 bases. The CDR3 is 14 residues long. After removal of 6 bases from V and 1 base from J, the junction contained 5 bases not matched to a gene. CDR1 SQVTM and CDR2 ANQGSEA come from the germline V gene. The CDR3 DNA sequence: TGCAGCGTCCCGGGACAGCAGAACACCGGGGAGCTGTTTTTT. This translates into CSVPGQQNTGELFF.

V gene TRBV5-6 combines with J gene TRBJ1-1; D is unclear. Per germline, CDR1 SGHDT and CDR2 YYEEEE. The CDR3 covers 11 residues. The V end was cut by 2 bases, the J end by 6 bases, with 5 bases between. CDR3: CASSFRAEAFF. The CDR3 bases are TGTGCCAGCAGCTTTCGGGCTGAAGCTTTCTTT.

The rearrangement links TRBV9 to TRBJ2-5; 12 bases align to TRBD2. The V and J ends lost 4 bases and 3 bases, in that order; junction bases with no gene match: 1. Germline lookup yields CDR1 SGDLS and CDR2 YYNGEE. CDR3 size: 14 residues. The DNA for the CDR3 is TGTGCCAGCAGCCCTAGCGGGAGGGAAGAGACCCAGTACTTC. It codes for CASSPSGREETQYF.

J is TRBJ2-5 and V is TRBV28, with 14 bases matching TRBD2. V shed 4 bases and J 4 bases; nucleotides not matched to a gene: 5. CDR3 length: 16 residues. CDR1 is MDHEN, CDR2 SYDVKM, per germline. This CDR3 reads CASSYGLAGGRETQYF. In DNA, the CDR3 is TGTGCCAGCAGTTACGGACTAGCGGGAGGCAGAGAGACCCAGTACTTC.

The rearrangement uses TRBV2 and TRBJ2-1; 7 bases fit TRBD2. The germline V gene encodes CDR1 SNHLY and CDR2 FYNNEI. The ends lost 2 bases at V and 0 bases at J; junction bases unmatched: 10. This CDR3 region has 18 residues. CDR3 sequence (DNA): TGTGCCAGCAGTGAATGGGCTCGCGGGGGATACTCCTACAATGAGCAGTTCTTC. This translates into CASSEWARGGYSYNEQFF. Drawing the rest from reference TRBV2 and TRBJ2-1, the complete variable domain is EPEVTQTPSHQVTQMGQEVILRCVPISNHLYFYWYRQILGQKVEFLVSFYNNEISEKSEIFDDQFSVERPDGSNFTLKIRSTKLEDSAMYFCASSEWARGGYSYNEQFFGPGTRLTVL.

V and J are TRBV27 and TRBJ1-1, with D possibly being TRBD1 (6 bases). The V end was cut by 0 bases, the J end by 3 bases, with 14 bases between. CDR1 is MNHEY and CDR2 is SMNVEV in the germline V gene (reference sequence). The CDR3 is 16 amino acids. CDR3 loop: CASSLSYRASHTEAFF. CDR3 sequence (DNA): TGTGCCAGCAGTTTATCGTACAGGGCTAGTCACACTGAAGCTTTCTTT.

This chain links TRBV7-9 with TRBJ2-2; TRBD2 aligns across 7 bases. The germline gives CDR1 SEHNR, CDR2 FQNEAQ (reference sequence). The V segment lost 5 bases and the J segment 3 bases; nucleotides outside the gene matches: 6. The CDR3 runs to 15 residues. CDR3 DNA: TGTGCCAGCAGCCCCACTCGGGGGGACACCGGGGAGCTGTTTTTT. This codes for CASSPTRGDTGELFF.

The CDR3 loop is CASSEVWGVGNQPQHF. Written as DNA, the CDR3 is TGTGCCAGCAGTGAAGTATGGGGAGTTGGCAATCAGCCCCAGCATTTT. The genes are TRBV6-1 and TRBJ1-5; D gene uncertain. Deletions cut 1 base from V and 2 bases from J, with 12 bases between. Germline-derived CDR1 and CDR2 are MNHNS and SASEGT. The CDR3 has 16 amino acids.

CDR3 sequence (DNA): TGTGCCAGCAGCCAAGGAGTAGCGACAGATACGCAGTATTTT. Protein: CASSQGVATDTQYF. The genes are TRBV13 and TRBJ2-3, with D possibly matching TRBD2 (5 bases). The germline gives CDR1 PRHDT, CDR2 FYEKMQ (reference sequence). V shed 5 bases and J shed 3 bases, with 12 bases lying between them. This CDR3 is built from 14 residues.

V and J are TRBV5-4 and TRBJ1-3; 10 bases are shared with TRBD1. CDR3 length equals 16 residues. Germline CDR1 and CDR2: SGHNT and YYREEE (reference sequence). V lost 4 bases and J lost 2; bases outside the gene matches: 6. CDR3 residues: CASSPTGGTTGNTIYF. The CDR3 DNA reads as TGTGCCAGCAGCCCGACAGGGGGCACGACTGGAAACACCATATATTTT.

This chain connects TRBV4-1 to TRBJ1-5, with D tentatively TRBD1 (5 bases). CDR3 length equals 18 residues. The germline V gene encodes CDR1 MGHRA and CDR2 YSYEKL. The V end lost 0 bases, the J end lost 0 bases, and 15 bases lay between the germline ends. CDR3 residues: CASSQELRVGGSNQPQHF. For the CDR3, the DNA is TGCGCCAGCAGCCAAGAACTACGGGTGGGGGGTAGCAATCAGCCCCAGCATTTT.

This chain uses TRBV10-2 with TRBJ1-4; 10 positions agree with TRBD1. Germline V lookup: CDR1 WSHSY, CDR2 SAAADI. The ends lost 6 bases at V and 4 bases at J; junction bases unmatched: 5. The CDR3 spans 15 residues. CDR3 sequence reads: CASRVDRGSNEKLFF. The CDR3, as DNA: TGCGCCAGCAGGGTGGACAGGGGGAGTAATGAAAAACTGTTTTTT.

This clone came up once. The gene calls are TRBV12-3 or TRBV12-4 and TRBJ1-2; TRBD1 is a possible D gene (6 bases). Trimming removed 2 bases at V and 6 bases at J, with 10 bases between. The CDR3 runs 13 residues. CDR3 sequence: CASSLYRADGYTF. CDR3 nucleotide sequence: TGTGCCAGCAGTTTATACAGGGCGGATGGCTACACCTTC.

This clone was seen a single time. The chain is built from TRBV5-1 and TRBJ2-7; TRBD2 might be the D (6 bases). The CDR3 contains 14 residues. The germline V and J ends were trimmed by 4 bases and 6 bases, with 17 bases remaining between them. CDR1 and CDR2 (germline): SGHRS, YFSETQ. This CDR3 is CASSPGSNWAEQYF. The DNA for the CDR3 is TGCGCCAGCAGCCCCGGGAGCAACTGGGCCGAGCAGTACTTC.

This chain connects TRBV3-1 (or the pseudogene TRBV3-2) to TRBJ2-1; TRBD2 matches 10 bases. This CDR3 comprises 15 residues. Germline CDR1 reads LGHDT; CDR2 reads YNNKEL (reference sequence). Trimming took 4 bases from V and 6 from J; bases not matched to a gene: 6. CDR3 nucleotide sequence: TGTGCCAGCAGCCTTGTAGCGGGAGGAGTCAATGAGCAGTTCTTC. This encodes CASSLVAGGVNEQFF.

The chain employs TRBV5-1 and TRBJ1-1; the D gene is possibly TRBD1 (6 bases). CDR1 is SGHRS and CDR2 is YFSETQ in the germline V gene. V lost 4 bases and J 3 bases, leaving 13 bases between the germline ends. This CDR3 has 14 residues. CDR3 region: CASSPQGGHTEAFF. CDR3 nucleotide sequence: TGCGCCAGCAGCCCACAGGGTGGTCACACTGAAGCTTTCTTT.

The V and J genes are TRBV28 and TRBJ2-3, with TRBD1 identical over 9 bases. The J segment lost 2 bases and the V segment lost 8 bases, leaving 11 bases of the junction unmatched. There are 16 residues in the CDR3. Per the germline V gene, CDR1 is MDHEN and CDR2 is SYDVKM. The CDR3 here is CASQTAGQGYTDTQYF. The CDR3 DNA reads TGTGCCAGCCAGACAGCGGGACAGGGATACACAGATACGCAGTATTTT.

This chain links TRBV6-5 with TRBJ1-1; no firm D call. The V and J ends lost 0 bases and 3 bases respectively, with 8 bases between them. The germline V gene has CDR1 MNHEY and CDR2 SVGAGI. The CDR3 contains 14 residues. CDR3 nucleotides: TGTGCCAGCAGTTACTCGGGAGGGCACACTGAAGCTTTCTTT. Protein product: CASSYSGGHTEAFF.

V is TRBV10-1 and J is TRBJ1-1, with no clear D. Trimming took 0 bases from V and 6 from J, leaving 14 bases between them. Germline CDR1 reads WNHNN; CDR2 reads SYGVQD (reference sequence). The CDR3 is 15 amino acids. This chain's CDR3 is CASSESRGSWAEAFF. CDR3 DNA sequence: TGCGCCAGCAGTGAGTCCCGAGGTAGCTGGGCTGAAGCTTTCTTT.

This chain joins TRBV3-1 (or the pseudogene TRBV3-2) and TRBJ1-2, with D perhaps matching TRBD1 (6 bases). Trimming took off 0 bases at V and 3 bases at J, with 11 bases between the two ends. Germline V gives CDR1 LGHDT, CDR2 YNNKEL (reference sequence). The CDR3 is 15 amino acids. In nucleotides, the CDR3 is TGTGCCAGCAGCCAAGATATGGACAGCTACTATGGCTACACCTTC. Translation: CASSQDMDSYYGYTF.

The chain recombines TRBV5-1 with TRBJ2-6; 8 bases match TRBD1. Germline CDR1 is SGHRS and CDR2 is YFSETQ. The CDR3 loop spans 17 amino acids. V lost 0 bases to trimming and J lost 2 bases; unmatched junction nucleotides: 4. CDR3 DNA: TGCGCCAGCAGCTTGGAGGTGACAGGGGCTGGGGCCAACGTCCTGACTTTC. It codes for CASSLEVTGAGANVLTF.

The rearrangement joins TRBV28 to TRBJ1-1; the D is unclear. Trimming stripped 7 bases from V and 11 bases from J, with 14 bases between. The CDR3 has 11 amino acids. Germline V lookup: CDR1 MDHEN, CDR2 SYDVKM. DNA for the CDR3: TGTGCCAGCATCTTTAGCGGAGGGGCTTTCTTT. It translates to CASIFSGGAFF.

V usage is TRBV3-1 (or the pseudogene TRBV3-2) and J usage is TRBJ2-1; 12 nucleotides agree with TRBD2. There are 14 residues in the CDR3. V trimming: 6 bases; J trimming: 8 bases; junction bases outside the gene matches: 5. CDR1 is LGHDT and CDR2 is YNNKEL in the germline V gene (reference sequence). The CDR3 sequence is CASSSTSGSHEQFF. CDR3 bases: TGTGCCAGCAGTTCGACTAGCGGGAGTCATGAGCAGTTCTTC.

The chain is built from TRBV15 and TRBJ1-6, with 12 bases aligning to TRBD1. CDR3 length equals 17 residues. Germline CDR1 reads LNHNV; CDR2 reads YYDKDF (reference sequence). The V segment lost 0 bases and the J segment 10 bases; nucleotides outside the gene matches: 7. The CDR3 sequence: CATSRDQGQGAGSPLHF. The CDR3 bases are TGTGCCACCAGCAGAGATCAGGGACAGGGGGCCGGATCACCCCTCCACTTT.

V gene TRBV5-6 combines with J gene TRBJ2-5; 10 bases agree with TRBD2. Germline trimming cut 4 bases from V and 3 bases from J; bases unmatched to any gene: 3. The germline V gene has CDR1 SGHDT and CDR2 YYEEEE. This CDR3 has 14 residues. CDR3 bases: TGTGCCAGCAGCGGAGGACTAGCGGAAGAGACCCAGTACTTC. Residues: CASSGGLAEETQYF.

CDR3 sequence reads: CASSQEQGRYNEQFF. In DNA form, the CDR3 reads TGTGCCAGCAGCCAAGAACAGGGGCGATACAATGAGCAGTTCTTC. The chain recombines TRBV4-2 with TRBJ2-1; TRBD1 aligns across 7 bases. V shed 0 bases, J shed 4 bases, and the junction held 3 bases outside the gene matches. The germline CDR1 and CDR2 sequences are LGHNA and YNFKEQ. The CDR3 runs to 15 residues.

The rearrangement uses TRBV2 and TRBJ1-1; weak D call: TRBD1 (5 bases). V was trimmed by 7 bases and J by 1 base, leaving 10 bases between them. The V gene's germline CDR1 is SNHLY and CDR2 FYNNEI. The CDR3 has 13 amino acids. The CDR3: CASKKGRNTEAFF. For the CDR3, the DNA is TGTGCCAGCAAGAAGGGGCGGAACACTGAAGCTTTCTTT.

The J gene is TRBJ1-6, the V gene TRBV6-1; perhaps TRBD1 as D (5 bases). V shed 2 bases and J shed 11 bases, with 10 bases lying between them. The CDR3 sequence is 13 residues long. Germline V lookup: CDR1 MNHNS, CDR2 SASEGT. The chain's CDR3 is CASSESPTAPLHF. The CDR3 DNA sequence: TGTGCCAGCAGTGAATCCCCGACAGCACCCCTCCACTTT.